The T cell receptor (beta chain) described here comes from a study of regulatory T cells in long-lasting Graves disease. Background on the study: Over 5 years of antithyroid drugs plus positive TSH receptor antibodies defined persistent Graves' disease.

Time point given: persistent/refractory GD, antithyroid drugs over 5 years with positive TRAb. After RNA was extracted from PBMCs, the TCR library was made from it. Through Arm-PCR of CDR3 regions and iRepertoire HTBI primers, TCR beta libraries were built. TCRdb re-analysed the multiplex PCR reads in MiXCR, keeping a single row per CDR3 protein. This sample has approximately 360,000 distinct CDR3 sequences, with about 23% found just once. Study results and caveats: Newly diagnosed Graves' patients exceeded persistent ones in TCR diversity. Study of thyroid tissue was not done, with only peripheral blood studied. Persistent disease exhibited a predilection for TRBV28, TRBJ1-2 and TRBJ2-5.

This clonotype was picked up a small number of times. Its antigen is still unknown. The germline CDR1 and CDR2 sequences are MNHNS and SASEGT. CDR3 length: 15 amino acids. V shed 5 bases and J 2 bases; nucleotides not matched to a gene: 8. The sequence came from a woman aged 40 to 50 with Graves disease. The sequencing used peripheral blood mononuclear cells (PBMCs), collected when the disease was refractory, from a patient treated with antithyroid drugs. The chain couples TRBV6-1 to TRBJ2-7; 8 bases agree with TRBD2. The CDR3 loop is CASSSLGGGTYEQYF. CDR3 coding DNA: TGTGCCAGCAGTTCCCTCGGGGGGGGAACCTACGAGCAGTACTTC.